A single sample is the source of the 24 T cell receptor beta chains below, sequenced in a study of siplizumab effects on memory and regulatory T cells. The method was immunoSEQ multiplex PCR; TCRdb's version includes in-frame clones alone and lacks a portion of them. This table holds about 40,000 clones, roughly 90% found once. Specimen: naive CD4+ T cells sorted from blood. The receptors shown here come from a human donor in good health.

V and J are TRBV5-1 and TRBJ2-7; D unclear. This CDR3 comprises 13 residues. The germline gives CDR1 SGHRS, CDR2 YFSETQ. V was trimmed by 0 bases and J by 1 base, leaving 5 bases between them. CDR3 DNA: TGCGCCAGCAGCTTGGACCGTTCCTACGAGCAGTACTTC. Its protein product is CASSLDRSYEQYF.

The gene calls are TRBV28 and TRBJ2-2, with D unclear. Trimming cost V 0 bases and J 3 bases, with 5 bases left between them. Germline loops: CDR1 MDHEN, CDR2 SYDVKM. The CDR3 totals 14 residues. In DNA form, the CDR3 reads TGTGCCAGCAGTTTATGGCAGGACACCGGGGAGCTGTTTTTT. This codes for CASSLWQDTGELFF.

J is TRBJ1-1 and V is TRBV28; the D is unclear. V lost 8 bases and J 1 base, leaving 14 bases between the germline ends. The germline CDR1 and CDR2 sequences are MDHEN and SYDVKM. The CDR3 runs to 14 residues. The chain's CDR3 is CASSGPAENTEAFF. The CDR3 DNA reads as TGTGCCAGCTCTGGTCCAGCGGAGAACACTGAAGCTTTCTTT. Full variable domain (rest looked up from reference TRBV28 and TRBJ1-1): DVKVTQSSRYLVKRTGEKVFLECVQDMDHENMFWYRQDPGLGLRLIYFSYDVKMKEKGDIPEGYSVSREKKERFSLILESASTNQTSMYLCASSGPAENTEAFFGQGTRLTVV.

The chain is built from TRBV5-5 and TRBJ2-5; 10 positions agree with TRBD2. CDR3 length equals 15 residues. The germline V gene encodes CDR1 SGHKS and CDR2 YYEKEE (reference sequence). V was clipped by 0 bases and J by 7 bases; unmatched bases: 6. The CDR3, as DNA: TGTGCCAGCAGCTTGGCAGCGGGAGGGCCCCCGACCCAGTACTTC. This translates into CASSLAAGGPPTQYF.

V and J are TRBV5-4 and TRBJ1-2, with a possible D match to TRBD1 (6 bases). Trimming removed 4 bases at V and 4 bases at J, with 17 bases between. This CDR3 is 15 amino acids long. The germline gives CDR1 SGHNT, CDR2 YYREEE (reference sequence). In DNA, the CDR3 is TGTGCCAGCAGCCCAAAGGGGGGGGTCGGCTATGGCTACACCTTC. Translated, it gives CASSPKGGVGYGYTF.

The V call is TRBV19, the J call TRBJ1-2; no reliable D call. Deletions cut 3 bases from V and 5 bases from J, with 19 bases between. The CDR3 consists of 16 residues. From germline, CDR1 is LNHDA and CDR2 SQIVND (reference sequence). The CDR3 sequence: CASSIRAARNQYGYTF. The CDR3 DNA sequence: TGTGCCAGTAGTATCCGCGCGGCCCGGAATCAATATGGCTACACCTTC.

This chain connects TRBV7-9 to TRBJ1-6; TRBD1 matches 9 bases. The germline CDR1 and CDR2 sequences are SEHNR and FQNEAQ (reference sequence). Trimming cost V 6 bases and J 9 bases; bases outside gene matches: 9. This CDR3 has 15 amino acids. CDR3 amino acids: CASSFTTGGLSPLHF. As DNA, the CDR3 is TGTGCCAGCAGTTTTACAACAGGGGGCCTTTCACCCCTCCACTTT.

The genes are TRBV9 and TRBJ2-1; 11 nucleotides match TRBD2. Looked up from germline, CDR1 is SGDLS and CDR2 is YYNGEE. V lost 0 bases and J lost 4; bases outside the gene matches: 3. The CDR3 has 16 amino acids. In DNA, the CDR3 is TGTGCCAGCAGCGTAGAAGCTAGCGGGAGGTACAATGAGCAGTTCTTC. This encodes CASSVEASGRYNEQFF.

The J gene is TRBJ1-4, the V gene TRBV6-5; perhaps TRBD1 as D (5 bases). Deletions cut 2 bases from V and 10 bases from J, with 8 bases between. CDR1 is MNHEY, CDR2 SVGAGI, per germline. This CDR3 is 12 amino acids long. The CDR3 here is CASSYRGGKLFF. For the CDR3, the DNA is TGTGCCAGCAGTTACAGGGGAGGAAAACTGTTTTTT.

V and J are TRBV5-6 and TRBJ2-7, with a possible D match to TRBD2 (5 bases). Trimming took off 3 bases at V and 3 bases at J, with 19 bases between the two ends. The CDR3 covers 16 residues. Germline V gives CDR1 SGHDT, CDR2 YYEEEE. For the CDR3, the DNA is TGTGCCAGCAGCTGGGCCTCCGCGACTACCGACTACGAGCAGTACTTC. Protein sequence: CASSWASATTDYEQYF.

The chain recombines TRBV12-5 with TRBJ1-1; 8 nucleotides match TRBD1. The germline gives CDR1 LGHNT, CDR2 FRNRAP. This CDR3 region has 14 residues. V lost 5 bases, J lost 9 bases, and 11 bases stayed unmatched. CDR3 sequence: CASGLRPGTGKAFF. Here the CDR3 DNA reads TGTGCTAGTGGTCTACGTCCCGGGACAGGAAAAGCTTTCTTT. The complete variable domain, with remaining parts taken from reference TRBV12-5 and TRBJ1-1, reads DARVTQTPRHKVTEMGQEVTMRCQPILGHNTVFWYRQTMMQGLELLAYFRNRAPLDDSGMPKDRFSAEMPDATLATLKIQPSEPRDSAVYFCASGLRPGTGKAFFGQGTRLTVV.

This clone has only a few counts. The J gene is TRBJ1-2, the V gene TRBV7-8; 8 bases are a match to TRBD1. V was clipped by 7 bases and J by 9 bases; unmatched bases: 10. There are 13 residues in the CDR3. From germline, CDR1 is SGHVS and CDR2 FQNEAQ. CDR3 loop: CASTGDRGRSYTF. The CDR3 DNA follows: TGTGCCAGCACGGGCGACAGGGGCCGGAGCTACACCTTC.

The chain uses TRBV2 and TRBJ2-5, with a possible D match to TRBD2 (5 bases). Judging by the DNA end, TRBJ2-7 fits better; the J call may be wrong. Germline V CDR1 and CDR2: SNHLY, FYNNEI. There are 15 residues in the CDR3. CDR3 sequence (DNA): TGTGCCAGCAGTGAATACCGGGGAGTCACCTACGAGCAGTACTTC. It encodes CASSEYRGVTYEQYF.

The rearrangement uses TRBV5-1 and TRBJ2-2; unclear D gene. The CDR3 is made up of 14 amino acids. V dropped 4 bases and J dropped 7 bases, with 14 bases sitting between them. Germline V CDR1 and CDR2: SGHRS, YFSETQ. The CDR3 region has the DNA TGCGCCAGCAGCCCGCTGCAGCCCGGCGGGGAGCTGTTTTTT. Translation gives CASSPLQPGGELFF. The complete variable domain, with remaining parts taken from reference TRBV5-1 and TRBJ2-2, reads KAGVTQTPRYLIKTRGQQVTLSCSPISGHRSVSWYQQTPGQGLQFLFEYFSETQRNKGNFPGRFSGRQFSNSRSEMNVSTLELGDSALYLCASSPLQPGGELFFGEGSRLTVL.

This clone came up once. The chain joins TRBV25-1 to TRBJ2-3; D is unresolved. CDR1 MGHDK and CDR2 SYGVNS come from the germline V gene. Trimming pared 5 bases from V and 5 bases from J, leaving 5 bases between. The length of the CDR3 is 11 residues. The CDR3 sequence: CASSSRDTQYF. The CDR3 nucleotides read TGTGCCAGCAGTTCCAGAGATACGCAGTATTTT.

The genes are TRBV6-5 and TRBJ2-3; D remains unclear. The V gene's germline CDR1 is MNHEY and CDR2 SVGAGI. V lost 2 bases and J 4 bases, leaving 7 bases between the germline ends. This CDR3 spans 13 amino acids. Here the CDR3 reads CASSYQQADTQYF. CDR3 nucleotide sequence: TGTGCCAGCAGTTACCAACAAGCAGATACGCAGTATTTT.

The V call is TRBV10-3, the J call TRBJ1-2; TRBD1 matches 9 bases. Losses at the gene ends were 6 bases for V and 6 bases for J; bases not matched to a gene: 2. Germline lookup yields CDR1 ENHRY and CDR2 SYGVKD. This CDR3 is built from 12 residues. CDR3 loop: CAISRDRDGYTF. The CDR3 region has the DNA TGTGCCATCAGCAGGGACAGGGATGGCTACACCTTC.

CDR3 loop: CAIAPRSSTGELFF. DNA of the CDR3: TGTGCCATCGCCCCACGGTCGAGCACCGGGGAGCTGTTTTTT. The chain recombines TRBV10-3 with TRBJ2-2; no clear D gene. CDR3 length: 14 residues. With 8 bases removed from V and 4 bases from J, the gap between germline ends came to 14 bases. Germline V gene lookup returns CDR1 ENHRY and CDR2 SYGVKD.

The chain has TRBV10-3 and TRBJ2-2, with 15 bases matching TRBD2. Germline V gene lookup returns CDR1 ENHRY and CDR2 SYGVKD. The CDR3 covers 16 residues. J gave up 6 bases and V 10 bases, and 9 bases lay outside the gene matches. The DNA for the CDR3 is TGTGCCACATGGACTAGCGGGGGGGCTTTCCCCGGGGAGCTGTTTTTT. Amino acid sequence: CATWTSGGAFPGELFF.

The chain employs TRBV2 and TRBJ2-7; no definite D call. There are 11 residues in the CDR3. In germline, CDR1 is SNHLY, CDR2 FYNNEI. The V gene lost 8 bases and the J gene lost 2 bases, with 7 bases spanning the gap. The CDR3 loop reads CASDKTYEQYF. The CDR3, as DNA: TGTGCCAGCGACAAAACCTACGAGCAGTACTTC.

In its sample, this clone was seen a few times. This chain connects TRBV18 to TRBJ2-2; TRBD1 aligns across 9 bases. Losses at the gene ends were 3 bases for V and 5 bases for J; bases not matched to a gene: 4. This CDR3 has 15 amino acids. The V gene's germline CDR1 is KGHSH and CDR2 LQKENI. This CDR3 reads CASSPGTGRTGELFF. The CDR3 DNA follows: TGTGCCAGCTCACCGGGGACAGGGAGGACCGGGGAGCTGTTTTTT.

The J gene is TRBJ2-3, the V gene TRBV4-2, with D maybe TRBD2 (5 bases). The germline V and J ends were trimmed by 2 bases and 5 bases, with 20 bases remaining between them. The length of the CDR3 is 17 residues. Looked up from germline, CDR1 is LGHNA and CDR2 is YNFKEQ. The CDR3 region has the DNA TGTGCCAGCAGCCAACAAAGGATCCGGGGAGTCGAAGATACGCAGTATTTT. Its translation is CASSQQRIRGVEDTQYF.

The gene calls are TRBV15 and TRBJ2-7; maybe TRBD2 (5 bases). Germline CDR1 and CDR2: LNHNV and YYDKDF (reference sequence). V was cut by 3 bases and J by 9 bases, with 21 bases left in between. The CDR3 sequence is 15 residues long. CDR3: CATSSGDRSTSWQYF. In DNA, the CDR3 is TGTGCCACCAGCAGCGGGGATAGAAGTACGAGTTGGCAGTACTTC.

The V call is TRBV30, the J call TRBJ2-1, with a weak D call TRBD2 (6 bases). V lost 5 bases to trimming and J lost 9 bases, with 14 bases between them. The CDR3 loop spans 12 amino acids. Germline values: CDR1 GTSNPN, CDR2 SVGIG (reference sequence). The CDR3 coding sequence is TGTGCCTGGGGGGTGGCCGGGAGTGAGCAGTTCTTC. It is translated as CAWGVAGSEQFF.